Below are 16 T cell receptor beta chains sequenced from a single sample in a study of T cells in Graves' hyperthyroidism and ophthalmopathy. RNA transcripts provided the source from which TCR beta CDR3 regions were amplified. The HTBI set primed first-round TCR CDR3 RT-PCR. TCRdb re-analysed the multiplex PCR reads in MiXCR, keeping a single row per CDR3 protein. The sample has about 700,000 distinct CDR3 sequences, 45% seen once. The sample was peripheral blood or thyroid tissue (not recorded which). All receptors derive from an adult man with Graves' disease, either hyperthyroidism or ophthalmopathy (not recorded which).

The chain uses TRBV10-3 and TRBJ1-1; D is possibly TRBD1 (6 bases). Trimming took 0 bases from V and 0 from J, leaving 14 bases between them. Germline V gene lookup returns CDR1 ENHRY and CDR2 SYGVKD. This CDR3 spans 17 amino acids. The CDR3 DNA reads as TGTGCCATCAGTGAGTCGGGAGGGGGGGCGCTGAACACTGAAGCTTTCTTT. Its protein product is CAISESGGGALNTEAFF.

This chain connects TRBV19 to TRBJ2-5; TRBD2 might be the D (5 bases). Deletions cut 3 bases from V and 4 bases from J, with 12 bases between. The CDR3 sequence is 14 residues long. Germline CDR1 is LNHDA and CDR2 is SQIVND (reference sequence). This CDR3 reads CASSMSSTGETQYF. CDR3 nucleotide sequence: TGTGCCAGTAGTATGTCTAGCACCGGAGAGACCCAGTACTTC.

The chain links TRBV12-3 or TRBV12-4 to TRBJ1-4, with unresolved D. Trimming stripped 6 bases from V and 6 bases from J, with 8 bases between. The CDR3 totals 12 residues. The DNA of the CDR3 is TGTGCCAGCAGGGTTCAGGATGAAAAACTGTTTTTT. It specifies CASRVQDEKLFF.

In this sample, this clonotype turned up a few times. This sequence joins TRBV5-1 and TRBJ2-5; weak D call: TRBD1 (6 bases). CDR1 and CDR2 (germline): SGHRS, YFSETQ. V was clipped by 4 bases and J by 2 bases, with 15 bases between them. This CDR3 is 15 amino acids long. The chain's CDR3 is CASSQEGTKQETQYF. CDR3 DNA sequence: TGCGCCAGCAGCCAAGAGGGGACAAAACAAGAGACCCAGTACTTC.

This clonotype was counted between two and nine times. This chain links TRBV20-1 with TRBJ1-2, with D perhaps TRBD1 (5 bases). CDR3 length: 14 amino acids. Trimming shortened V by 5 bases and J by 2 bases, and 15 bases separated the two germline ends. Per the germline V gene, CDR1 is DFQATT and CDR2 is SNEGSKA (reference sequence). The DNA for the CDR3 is TGCAGTGCTTCTAACAGGTTTTCCAACTATGGCTACACCTTC. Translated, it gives CSASNRFSNYGYTF.

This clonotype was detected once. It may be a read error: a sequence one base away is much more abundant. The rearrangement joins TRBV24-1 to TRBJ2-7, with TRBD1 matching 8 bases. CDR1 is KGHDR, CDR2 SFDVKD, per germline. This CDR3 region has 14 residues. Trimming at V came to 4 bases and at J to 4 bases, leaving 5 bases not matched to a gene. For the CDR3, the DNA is TGTGCCACCAGTGAGCAGGGGGCGTTTTACGAGCAGTACTTC. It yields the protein CATSEQGAFYEQYF.

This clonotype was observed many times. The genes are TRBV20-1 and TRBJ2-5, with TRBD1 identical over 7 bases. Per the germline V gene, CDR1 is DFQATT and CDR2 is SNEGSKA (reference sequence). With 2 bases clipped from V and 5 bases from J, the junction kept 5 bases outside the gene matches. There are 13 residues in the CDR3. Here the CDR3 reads CSARPTGMETQYF. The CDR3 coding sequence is TGCAGTGCTAGACCGACAGGGATGGAGACCCAGTACTTC.

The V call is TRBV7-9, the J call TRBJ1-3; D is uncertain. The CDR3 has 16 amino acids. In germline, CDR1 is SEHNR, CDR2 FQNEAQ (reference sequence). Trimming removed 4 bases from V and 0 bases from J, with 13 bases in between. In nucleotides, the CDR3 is TGTGCCAGCAGCTACCGTGGGGTCATCTCTGGAAACACCATATATTTT. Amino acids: CASSYRGVISGNTIYF.

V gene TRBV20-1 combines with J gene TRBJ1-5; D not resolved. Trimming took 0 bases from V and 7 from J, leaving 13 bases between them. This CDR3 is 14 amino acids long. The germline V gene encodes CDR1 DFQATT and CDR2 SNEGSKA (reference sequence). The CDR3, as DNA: TGCAGTGCTAGAGATTTAGGGTTCTGGCAGCCCCAGCATTTT. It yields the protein CSARDLGFWQPQHF.

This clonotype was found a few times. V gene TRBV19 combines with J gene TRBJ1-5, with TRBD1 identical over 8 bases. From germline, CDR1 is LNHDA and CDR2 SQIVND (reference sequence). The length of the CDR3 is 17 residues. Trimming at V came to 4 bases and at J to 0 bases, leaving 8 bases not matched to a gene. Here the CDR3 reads CASSTERTGLSNQPQHF. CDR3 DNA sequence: TGTGCCAGTAGTACGGAACGGACAGGGCTTAGCAATCAGCCCCAGCATTTT.

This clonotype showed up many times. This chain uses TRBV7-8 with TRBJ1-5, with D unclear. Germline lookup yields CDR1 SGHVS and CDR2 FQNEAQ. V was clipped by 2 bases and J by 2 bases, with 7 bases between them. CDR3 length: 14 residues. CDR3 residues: CASSLIGGNQPQHF. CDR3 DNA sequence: TGTGCCAGCAGCTTAATCGGGGGCAATCAGCCCCAGCATTTT. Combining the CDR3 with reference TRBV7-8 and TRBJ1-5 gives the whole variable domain GAGVSQSPRYKVAKRGQDVALRCDPISGHVSLFWYQQALGQGPEFLTYFQNEAQLDKSGLPSDRFFAERPEGSVSTLKIQRTQQEDSAVYLCASSLIGGNQPQHFGDGTRLSIL.

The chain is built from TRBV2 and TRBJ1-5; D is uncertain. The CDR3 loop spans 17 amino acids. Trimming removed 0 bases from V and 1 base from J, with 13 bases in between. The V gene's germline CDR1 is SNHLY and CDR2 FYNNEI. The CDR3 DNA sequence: TGTGCCAGCAGTGAAGCGCTTCGGGGTCTCAGCAATCAGCCCCAGCATTTT. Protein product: CASSEALRGLSNQPQHF.

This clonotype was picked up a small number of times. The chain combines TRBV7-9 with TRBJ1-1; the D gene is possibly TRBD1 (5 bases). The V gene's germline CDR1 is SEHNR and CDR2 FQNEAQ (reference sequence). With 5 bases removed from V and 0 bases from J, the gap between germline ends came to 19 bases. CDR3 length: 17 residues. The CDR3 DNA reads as TGTGCCAGCAGCCAAGATTGGGGGGGTAGTCTGAACACTGAAGCTTTCTTT. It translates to CASSQDWGGSLNTEAFF.

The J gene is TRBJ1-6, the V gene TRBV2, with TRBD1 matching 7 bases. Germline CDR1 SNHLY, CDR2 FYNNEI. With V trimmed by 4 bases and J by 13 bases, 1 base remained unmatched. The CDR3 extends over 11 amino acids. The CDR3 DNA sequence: TGTGCCAGCAGTGGGACAGGTCCCCTCCACTTT. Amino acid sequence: CASSGTGPLHF.

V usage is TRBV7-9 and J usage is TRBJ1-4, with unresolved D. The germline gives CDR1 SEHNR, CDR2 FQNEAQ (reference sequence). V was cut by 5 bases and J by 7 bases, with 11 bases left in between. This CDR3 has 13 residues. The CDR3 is CASSPLGGEKLFF. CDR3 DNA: TGTGCCAGCAGCCCCCTCGGTGGTGAAAAACTGTTTTTT.

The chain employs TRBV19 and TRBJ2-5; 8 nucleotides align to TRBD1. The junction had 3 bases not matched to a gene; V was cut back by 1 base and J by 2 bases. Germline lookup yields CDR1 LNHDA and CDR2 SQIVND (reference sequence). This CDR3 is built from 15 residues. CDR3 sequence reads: CASSIGQGNQETQYF. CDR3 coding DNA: TGTGCCAGTAGTATAGGACAGGGGAATCAAGAGACCCAGTACTTC.